What follows describes a single T cell receptor (beta chain). Its antigen is as yet unknown. The sample originates from a study of shared clonotypes between healthy human individuals. The table came from immunoSEQ multiplex PCR; TCRdb's copy has only in-frame clones and leaves some out. The sample records some 500,000 clones, roughly 95% being singletons. General observations from the study: Only blood was sampled, and tissue TCR repertoires likely differ from blood ones.

Trimming removed 0 bases at V and 5 bases at J, with 11 bases between. CDR1 is SGHNT, CDR2 YENEEA, per germline. This CDR3 comprises 15 residues. The chain joins TRBV11-3 to TRBJ2-1, with D tentatively TRBD1 (5 bases). This TCR was recovered from a woman younger than 45 in good health. The sequencing input was naive CD4+ T cells sorted from blood. Subset given: CD45RA+ positively selected. CDR3 nucleotides: TGTGCCAGCAGCTTAGATTATGCAGGGAACAATGAGCAGTTCTTC. Encoded protein: CASSLDYAGNNEQFF.